This T cell receptor beta chain was identified during a study of T-cell reconstitution after alpha-beta-depleted transplantation in children. Broader study findings: As was reported, about two months after transplant, alpha-beta T cells came from several hundred expanded graft clones. One year after transplant, T-cell counts and diversity came mostly from newly produced T cells. Elevated TCRbeta diversity at day 60 was traced, in some patients, to surviving recipient T cells and thymic progenitors.

During its preparation, the TCRbeta library received unique molecular identifiers. TCRdb analysed the PCR reads with MiXCR anew, one entry per CDR3 protein. In the table there are fewer than 1 million distinct CDR3 sequences, roughly 16% of which are singletons. This CDR3 contains 18 residues. Trimming took 7 bases from V and 4 from J, leaving 23 bases between them. Worth noting for this clonotype: Its specificity is unknown.

This TCR came from a male patient aged 10 to 17 who had a stem cell transplant for acute lymphoblastic leukemia, so the T cells may come from the graft donor. The sample in question was PBMCs, mostly from graft donor cells, obtained 360 days after TCRalphabeta/CD19-depleted stem cell transplant. The rearrangement uses TRBV12-3 or TRBV12-4 and TRBJ2-6; D may be TRBD2 (6 bases). The CDR3 reads CASTPEGLDDLGANVLTF. DNA for the CDR3: TGTGCCAGCACCCCGGAGGGCTTGGACGACCTCGGGGCCAACGTCCTGACTTTC.